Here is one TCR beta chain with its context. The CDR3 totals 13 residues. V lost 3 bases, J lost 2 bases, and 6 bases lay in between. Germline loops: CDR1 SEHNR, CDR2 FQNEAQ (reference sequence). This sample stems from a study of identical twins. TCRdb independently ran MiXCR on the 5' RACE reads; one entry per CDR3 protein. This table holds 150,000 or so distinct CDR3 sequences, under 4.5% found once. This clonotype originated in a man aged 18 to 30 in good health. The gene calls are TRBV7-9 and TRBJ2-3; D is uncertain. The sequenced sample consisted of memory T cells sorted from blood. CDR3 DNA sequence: TGTGCCAGCAGCTTTCCGGCCACAGATACGCAGTATTTT. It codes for CASSFPATDTQYF.